One sample yielded the 24 T cell receptor beta chains listed below, sequenced in a study of blood T cells in healthy people across ages. A J-beta primer mix and a sample-barcoded 5' primer were used in a second PCR of roughly 7 to 12 cycles. Using its own MiXCR run on the 5' RACE reads, TCRdb lists one record per CDR3 protein. The repertoire consists of roughly 2 million distinct CDR3 sequences, with 40% to 55% occurring once and the leading ten covering 2.1%. Input material: blood. These receptors were collected from a woman aged 35 to 49 in good health.

The genes are TRBV5-1 and TRBJ1-2; 8 bases align to TRBD1. This CDR3 is 16 amino acids long. Germline V lookup: CDR1 SGHRS, CDR2 YFSETQ. V was pared by 3 bases and J by 6 bases, with 13 bases of the junction left unmatched. This CDR3 is CASSSAGGAGRNGYTF. The CDR3 region has the DNA TGCGCCAGCAGCTCGGCAGGGGGCGCGGGTCGGAATGGCTACACCTTC.

This clonotype was detected a few times. The chain couples TRBV4-3 to TRBJ2-1; 9 positions match TRBD2. This CDR3 is built from 16 residues. The germline CDR1 and CDR2 sequences are LGHNA and YSLEER. V trimming: 5 bases; J trimming: 7 bases; junction bases outside the gene matches: 12. For the CDR3, the DNA is TGCGCCAGCAGCTCCCCTGAAGCGGGGGGCGGGAATGAGCAGTTCTTC. Translating gives CASSSPEAGGGNEQFF.

The rearrangement uses TRBV7-2 and TRBJ2-3; D possibly uses TRBD1 or TRBD2 (5 bases each). The CDR3 is 15 residues long. Germline V gene data show CDR1 as SGHTA and CDR2 as FQGNSA. Between the trimmed V and J ends, which lost 4 bases and 0 bases, there was a span of 11 bases. The CDR3 bases are TGTGCCAGCAGCTACGGGACCCTTAGCACAGATACGCAGTATTTT. This gives the protein CASSYGTLSTDTQYF. Based on the CDR3 plus reference TRBV7-2 and TRBJ2-3, the full variable domain is GAGVSQSPSNKVTEKGKDVELRCDPISGHTALYWYRQSLGQGLEFLIYFQGNSAPDKSGLPSDRFSAERTGGSVSTLTIQRTQQEDSAVYLCASSYGTLSTDTQYFGPGTRLTVL.

This clonotype was found once. This chain links TRBV3-1 with TRBJ2-7; TRBD2 might be the D (6 bases). Deletions cut 0 bases from V and 3 bases from J, with 12 bases between. This CDR3 is 15 amino acids long. Germline assignment: CDR1 LGHDT and CDR2 YNNKEL (reference sequence). CDR3 bases: TGTGCCAGCAGCCAAGATTCGGGGGTCGTCTACGAGCAGTACTTC. Its translation is CASSQDSGVVYEQYF.

This clonotype was counted between two and nine times. The rearrangement links TRBV29-1 to TRBJ2-7; possible D gene TRBD2, 5 bases. The germline V gene has CDR1 SQVTM and CDR2 ANQGSEA. The CDR3 is made up of 14 amino acids. Trimming shortened V by 4 bases and J by 1 base, and 14 bases separated the two germline ends. The DNA for the CDR3 is TGCAGCGTTGGTGGGAGATCTAATTCCTACGAGCAGTACTTC. As protein: CSVGGRSNSYEQYF.

This clonotype was recorded a few times. The rearrangement joins TRBV20-1 to TRBJ1-5, with 8 bases fitting TRBD1. Germline V gene lookup returns CDR1 DFQATT and CDR2 SNEGSKA (reference sequence). CDR3 size: 14 residues. J gave up 0 bases and V 5 bases, and 3 bases lay outside the gene matches. This CDR3 reads CSASGTGSNQPQHF. The CDR3 coding sequence is TGCAGTGCTTCCGGGACAGGTAGCAATCAGCCCCAGCATTTT.

V is TRBV20-1 and J is TRBJ1-5; TRBD1 aligns across 9 bases. The ends lost 6 bases at V and 5 bases at J; junction bases unmatched: 8. This CDR3 has 14 amino acids. In germline, CDR1 is DFQATT, CDR2 SNEGSKA (reference sequence). CDR3 nucleotide sequence: TGCAGTGCCGCCCTCACAGGGGGCGATCAGCCCCAGCATTTT. Its translation: CSAALTGGDQPQHF.

In this sample, this clonotype turned up a few times. The chain employs TRBV7-8 and TRBJ2-1; weak D call: TRBD2 (6 bases). The CDR3 is 14 amino acids. With 1 base removed from V and 8 bases from J, the gap between germline ends came to 12 bases. Germline-derived CDR1 and CDR2 are SGHVS and FQNEAQ. CDR3: CASSLGTTVDEQFF. The CDR3 DNA is TGTGCCAGCAGCTTAGGGACTACCGTCGATGAGCAGTTCTTC.

This chain uses TRBV20-1 with TRBJ1-2, with a tentative D call TRBD1 (6 bases). V was clipped by 1 base and J by 4 bases, with 10 bases between them. Looked up from germline, CDR1 is DFQATT and CDR2 is SNEGSKA (reference sequence). This CDR3 has 13 residues. The CDR3 bases are TGCAGTGCTAGAGGGACAGAGTCCTATGGCTACACCTTC. This gives the protein CSARGTESYGYTF.

The chain carries TRBV18 and TRBJ2-5, with a tentative D call TRBD1 (6 bases). CDR1 KGHSH and CDR2 LQKENI come from the germline V gene. V was pared by 5 bases and J by 0 bases, with 13 bases between. The CDR3 extends over 15 amino acids. Here the CDR3 DNA reads TGTGCCAGCTCAGTCCGGGACACACACCAAGAGACCCAGTACTTC. Its protein is CASSVRDTHQETQYF.

The genes are TRBV25-1 and TRBJ2-3; 12 nucleotides agree with TRBD2. CDR1 and CDR2 (germline): MGHDK, SYGVNS. The trim removed 2 bases at V and 6 bases at J, leaving 12 bases unmatched. This CDR3 comprises 18 residues. The CDR3 nucleotides read TGTGCCAGCAGTGAAAAAGGGCTAGCGGGGGGGCCTAGCGATACGCAGTATTTT. It yields the protein CASSEKGLAGGPSDTQYF.

J is TRBJ2-3 and V is TRBV20-1, with D perhaps matching TRBD2 (5 bases). V lost 0 bases and J lost 3, with 13 bases in between. The CDR3 spans 15 residues. Per germline, CDR1 DFQATT and CDR2 SNEGSKA (reference sequence). The CDR3 here is CSARDSRVGTDTQYF. DNA of the CDR3: TGCAGTGCTAGAGACTCGAGGGTGGGAACAGATACGCAGTATTTT.

This chain links TRBV7-9 with TRBJ1-2, with unresolved D. CDR1 SEHNR and CDR2 FQNEAQ come from the germline V gene (reference sequence). The CDR3 covers 15 residues. V was trimmed by 2 bases and J by 4 bases, leaving 14 bases between them. CDR3 protein: CASSLSVVGGYGYTF. The CDR3, as DNA: TGTGCCAGCAGCTTATCCGTCGTGGGTGGCTATGGCTACACCTTC. Together with reference TRBV7-9 and TRBJ1-2, the CDR3 gives the full variable domain: DTGVSQNPRHKITKRGQNVTFRCDPISEHNRLYWYRQTLGQGPEFLTYFQNEAQLEKSRLLSDRFSAERPKGSFSTLEIQRTEQGDSAMYLCASSLSVVGGYGYTFGSGTRLTVV.

The chain uses TRBV6-1 and TRBJ1-4, with 11 bases lining up with TRBD1. Looked up from germline, CDR1 is MNHNS and CDR2 is SASEGT. With V trimmed by 8 bases and J by 6 bases, 2 bases remained unmatched. The CDR3 runs to 13 residues. In DNA form, the CDR3 reads TGTGCCAGCGGACAGGGGGCATATGAAAAACTGTTTTTT. This codes for CASGQGAYEKLFF.

The chain employs TRBV7-9 and TRBJ2-1; D may be TRBD1 (5 bases). Germline lookup yields CDR1 SEHNR and CDR2 FQNEAQ (reference sequence). The germline V and J ends were trimmed by 1 base and 5 bases, with 6 bases remaining between them. The CDR3 extends over 13 amino acids. The CDR3 reads CASSLDRHNEQFF. The CDR3 DNA is TGTGCCAGCAGCTTAGACAGGCACAATGAGCAGTTCTTC.

J is TRBJ2-4 and V is TRBV6-5; TRBD1 aligns across 8 bases. The length of the CDR3 is 19 residues. With 4 bases clipped from V and 0 bases from J, the junction kept 14 bases outside the gene matches. The germline gives CDR1 MNHEY, CDR2 SVGAGI. The CDR3 bases are TGTGCCAGCAGTTGCAGGTCAGGGGGCCCGAGAACAGCCAAAAACATTCAGTACTTC. Protein product: CASSCRSGGPRTAKNIQYF.

V and J are TRBV27 and TRBJ2-2; 8 positions agree with TRBD1. The junction had 6 bases not matched to a gene; V was cut back by 5 bases and J by 4 bases. In germline, CDR1 is MNHEY, CDR2 SMNVEV (reference sequence). The CDR3 contains 15 residues. CDR3 sequence reads: CASSPDRGGTGELFF. The CDR3, as DNA: TGTGCCAGCAGTCCTGACAGGGGTGGCACCGGGGAGCTGTTTTTT.

The V gene is TRBV20-1, the J gene TRBJ2-5, with D unclear. The CDR3 is 12 residues long. CDR1 is DFQATT, CDR2 SNEGSKA, per germline (reference sequence). Trimming cost V 4 bases and J 0 bases, with 6 bases left between them. The CDR3 protein is CSANGHQETQYF. In DNA form, the CDR3 reads TGCAGTGCTAACGGACACCAAGAGACCCAGTACTTC.

This clonotype occurred a few times. The rearrangement uses TRBV5-1 and TRBJ2-5; TRBD2 aligns across 10 bases. The CDR3 extends over 17 amino acids. Germline trimming cut 6 bases from V and 1 base from J; bases unmatched to any gene: 12. Germline CDR1 is SGHRS and CDR2 is YFSETQ. CDR3 amino acids: CASKARAGGIFQETQYF. CDR3 in DNA: TGCGCCAGCAAGGCTCGAGCGGGGGGGATCTTCCAAGAGACCCAGTACTTC. Drawing the rest from reference TRBV5-1 and TRBJ2-5, the complete variable domain is KAGVTQTPRYLIKTRGQQVTLSCSPISGHRSVSWYQQTPGQGLQFLFEYFSETQRNKGNFPGRFSGRQFSNSRSEMNVSTLELGDSALYLCASKARAGGIFQETQYFGPGTRLLVL.

The chain carries TRBV7-2 and TRBJ1-1; a weak D match, TRBD1 (6 bases). The CDR3 runs 14 residues. Trimming took 4 bases from V and 6 from J, leaving 15 bases between them. Germline values: CDR1 SGHTA, CDR2 FQGNSA. CDR3 amino acids: CASSSTRGGPEAFF. DNA for the CDR3: TGTGCCAGCAGCTCCACCAGGGGCGGGCCTGAAGCTTTCTTT.

This clonotype was recorded at least ten times. The chain joins TRBV29-1 to TRBJ2-3, with D possibly being TRBD1 or TRBD2 (5 bases each). The CDR3 has 12 amino acids. Trimming shortened V by 6 bases and J by 0 bases, and 7 bases separated the two germline ends. CDR1 and CDR2 (germline): SQVTM, ANQGSEA. The CDR3: CSVGTSTDTQYF. The CDR3 DNA is TGCAGCGTGGGGACCAGCACAGATACGCAGTATTTT.

The rearrangement uses TRBV7-2 and TRBJ2-3, with D uncertain. The CDR3 is 14 amino acids. V lost 4 bases to trimming and J lost 2 bases, with 10 bases between them. CDR1 is SGHTA and CDR2 is FQGNSA in the germline V gene. The CDR3 protein is CASSSLTSTDTQYF. The CDR3 nucleotides read TGTGCCAGCAGCTCCTTAACTTCCACAGATACGCAGTATTTT.

This sequence joins TRBV28 and TRBJ2-1, with no clear D. In germline, CDR1 is MDHEN, CDR2 SYDVKM. The CDR3 has 14 residues. Trimming left V 4 bases short and J 2 bases short, with 9 bases between. In nucleotides, the CDR3 is TGTGCCAGCAGTTCCCACAATACCTACAATGAGCAGTTCTTC. It specifies CASSSHNTYNEQFF.

This chain links TRBV4-1 with TRBJ2-4, with 8 bases fitting TRBD1. The J call could be wrong; TRBJ2-7 is a better fit for the DNA end. Germline-derived CDR1 and CDR2 are MGHRA and YSYEKL. This CDR3 contains 17 residues. The CDR3 spells CASSQGAPGQEPSEQYF. The CDR3 DNA reads as TGCGCCAGCAGCCAAGGAGCACCGGGACAGGAGCCCAGCGAGCAGTACTTC.